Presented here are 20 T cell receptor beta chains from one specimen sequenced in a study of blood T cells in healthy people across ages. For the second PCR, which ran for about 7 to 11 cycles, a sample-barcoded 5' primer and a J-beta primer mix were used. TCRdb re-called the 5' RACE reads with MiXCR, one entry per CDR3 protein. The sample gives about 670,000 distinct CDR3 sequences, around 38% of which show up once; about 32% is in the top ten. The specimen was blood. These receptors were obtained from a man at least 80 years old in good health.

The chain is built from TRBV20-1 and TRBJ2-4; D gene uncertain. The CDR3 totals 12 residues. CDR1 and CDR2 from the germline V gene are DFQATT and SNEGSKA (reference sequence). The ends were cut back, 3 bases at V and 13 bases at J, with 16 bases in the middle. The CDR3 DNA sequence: TGCAGTGCTAGCATGCAGATAGGTGAGCAGTACTTC. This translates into CSASMQIGEQYF.

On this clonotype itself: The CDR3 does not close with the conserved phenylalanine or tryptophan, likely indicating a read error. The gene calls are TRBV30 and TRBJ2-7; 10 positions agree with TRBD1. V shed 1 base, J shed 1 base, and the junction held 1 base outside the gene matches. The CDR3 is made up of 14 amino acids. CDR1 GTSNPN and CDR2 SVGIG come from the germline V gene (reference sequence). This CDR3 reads CAWSADRGSYEQYL. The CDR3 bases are TGTGCCTGGAGTGCGGACAGGGGGTCCTACGAGCAGTACCTC.

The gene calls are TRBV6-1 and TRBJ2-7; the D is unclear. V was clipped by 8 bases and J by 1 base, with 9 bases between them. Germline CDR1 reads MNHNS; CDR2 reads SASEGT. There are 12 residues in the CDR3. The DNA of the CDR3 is TGTGCCAGCGAGGTAGGGTCCTACGAGCAGTACTTC. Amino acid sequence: CASEVGSYEQYF.

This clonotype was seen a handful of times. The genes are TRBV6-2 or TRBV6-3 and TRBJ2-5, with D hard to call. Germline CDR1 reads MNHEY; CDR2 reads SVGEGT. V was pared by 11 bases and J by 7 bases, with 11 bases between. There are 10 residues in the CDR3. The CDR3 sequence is CAAHWATQYF. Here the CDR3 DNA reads TGTGCCGCTCATTGGGCGACCCAGTACTTC.

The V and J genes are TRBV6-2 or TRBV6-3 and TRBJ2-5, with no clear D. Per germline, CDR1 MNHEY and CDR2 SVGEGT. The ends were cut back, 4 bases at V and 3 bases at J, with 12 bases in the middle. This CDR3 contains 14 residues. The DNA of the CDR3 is TGTGCCAGCAGTTGGACCCCGCCCGAAGAGACCCAGTACTTC. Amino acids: CASSWTPPEETQYF.

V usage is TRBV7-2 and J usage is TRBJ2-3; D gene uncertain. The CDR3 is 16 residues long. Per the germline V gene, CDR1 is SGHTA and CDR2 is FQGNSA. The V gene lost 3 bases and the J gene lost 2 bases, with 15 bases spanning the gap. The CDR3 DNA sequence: TGTGCCAGCAGCTTTCGTAGGGCTCCGTCCACAGATACGCAGTATTTT. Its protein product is CASSFRRAPSTDTQYF. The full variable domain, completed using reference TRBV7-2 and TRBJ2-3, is GAGVSQSPSNKVTEKGKDVELRCDPISGHTALYWYRQSLGQGLEFLIYFQGNSAPDKSGLPSDRFSAERTGGSVSTLTIQRTQQEDSAVYLCASSFRRAPSTDTQYFGPGTRLTVL.

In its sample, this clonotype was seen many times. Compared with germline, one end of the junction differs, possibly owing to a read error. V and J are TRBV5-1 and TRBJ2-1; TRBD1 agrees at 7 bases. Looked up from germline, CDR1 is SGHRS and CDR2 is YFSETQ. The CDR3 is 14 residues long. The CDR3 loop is CASSLTGTYNEQFF. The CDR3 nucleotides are TGTGCCAGCAGTTTGACAGGGACCTACAATGAGCAGTTCTTC.

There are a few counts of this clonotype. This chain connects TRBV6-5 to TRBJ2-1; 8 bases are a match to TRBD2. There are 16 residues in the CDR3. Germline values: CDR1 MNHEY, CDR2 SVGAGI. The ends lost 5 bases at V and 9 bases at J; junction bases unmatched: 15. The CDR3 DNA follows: TGTGCCAGCAGTCTCAGTGTCGGGGGGGCGATCAGTGAGCAGTTCTTC. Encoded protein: CASSLSVGGAISEQFF.

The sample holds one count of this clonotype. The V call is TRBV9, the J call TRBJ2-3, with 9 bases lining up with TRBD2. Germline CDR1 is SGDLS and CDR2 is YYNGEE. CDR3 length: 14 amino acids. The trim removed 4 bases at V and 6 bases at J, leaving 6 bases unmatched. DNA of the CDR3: TGTGCCAGCAGCAAGGGCGGGGGGGAGGATACGCAGTATTTT. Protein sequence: CASSKGGGEDTQYF. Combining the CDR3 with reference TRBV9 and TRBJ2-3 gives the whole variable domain DSGVTQTPKHLITATGQRVTLRCSPRSGDLSVYWYQQSLDQGLQFLIQYYNGEERAKGNILERFSAQQFPDLHSELNLSSLELGDSALYFCASSKGGGEDTQYFGPGTRLTVL.

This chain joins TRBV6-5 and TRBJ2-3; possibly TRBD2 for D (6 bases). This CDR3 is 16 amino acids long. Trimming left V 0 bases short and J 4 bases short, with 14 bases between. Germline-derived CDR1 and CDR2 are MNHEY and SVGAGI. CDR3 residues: CASSYSTGGDADTQYF. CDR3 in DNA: TGTGCCAGCAGTTACTCGACCGGAGGGGATGCAGATACGCAGTATTTT.

CDR3 DNA sequence: TGCGCCAGCAGCCCGGGGCCGGGGGGGCAGATTCAGCCCCAGCATTTT. Protein sequence: CASSPGPGGQIQPQHF. V and J are TRBV5-1 and TRBJ1-5, with a tentative D call TRBD1 (6 bases). CDR1 and CDR2 (germline): SGHRS, YFSETQ. Trimming shortened V by 4 bases and J by 6 bases, and 20 bases separated the two germline ends. The CDR3 extends over 16 amino acids.

DNA of the CDR3: TGTGCCAGCAGCCCAGGGATTACGGACTCCTACGAGCAGTACTTC. It yields the protein CASSPGITDSYEQYF. V usage is TRBV9 and J usage is TRBJ2-7; the D gene is possibly TRBD1 (5 bases). V lost 4 bases and J lost 0, with 14 bases in between. CDR3 length: 15 amino acids. The V gene's germline CDR1 is SGDLS and CDR2 YYNGEE.

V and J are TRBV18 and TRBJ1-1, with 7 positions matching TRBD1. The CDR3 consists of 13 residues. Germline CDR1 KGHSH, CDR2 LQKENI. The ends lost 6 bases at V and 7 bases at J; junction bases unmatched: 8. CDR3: CASSSGGQNEAFF. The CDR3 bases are TGTGCCAGCTCGTCAGGGGGGCAGAATGAAGCTTTCTTT.

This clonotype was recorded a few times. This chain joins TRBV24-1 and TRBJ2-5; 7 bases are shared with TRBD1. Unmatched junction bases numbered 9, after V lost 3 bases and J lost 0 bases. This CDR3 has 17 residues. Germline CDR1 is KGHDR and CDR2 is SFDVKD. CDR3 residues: CATSDPRQGWYQETQYF. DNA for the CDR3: TGTGCCACCAGTGATCCCCGACAGGGTTGGTACCAAGAGACCCAGTACTTC.

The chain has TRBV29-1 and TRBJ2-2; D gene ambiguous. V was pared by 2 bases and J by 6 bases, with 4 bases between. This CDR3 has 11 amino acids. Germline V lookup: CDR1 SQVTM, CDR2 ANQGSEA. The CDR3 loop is CSVERPGELFF. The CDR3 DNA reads TGCAGCGTTGAAAGGCCCGGGGAGCTGTTTTTT.

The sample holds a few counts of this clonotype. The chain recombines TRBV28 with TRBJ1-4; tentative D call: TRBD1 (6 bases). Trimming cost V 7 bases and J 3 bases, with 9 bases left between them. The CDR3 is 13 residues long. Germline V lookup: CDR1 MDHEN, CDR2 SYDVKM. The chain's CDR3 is CASITGPNEKLFF. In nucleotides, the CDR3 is TGTGCCAGCATCACAGGGCCTAATGAAAAACTGTTTTTT.

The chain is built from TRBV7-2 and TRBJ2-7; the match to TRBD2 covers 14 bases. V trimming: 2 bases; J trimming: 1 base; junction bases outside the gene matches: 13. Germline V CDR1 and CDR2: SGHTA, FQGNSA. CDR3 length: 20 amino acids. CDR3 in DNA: TGTGCCAGCAGCTTATTGGGACTAGCGGGAGACGCCCATGATTCCTACGAGCAGTACTTC. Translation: CASSLLGLAGDAHDSYEQYF.

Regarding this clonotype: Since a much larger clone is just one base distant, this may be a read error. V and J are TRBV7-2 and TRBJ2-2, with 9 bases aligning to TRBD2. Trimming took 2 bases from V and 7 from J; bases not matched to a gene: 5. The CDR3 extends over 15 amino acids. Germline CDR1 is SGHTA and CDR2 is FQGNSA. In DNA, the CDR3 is TGTGCCAGCAGCTTAAAGGCTAGCGGGGTCGGGGAGCTGTTTTTT. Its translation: CASSLKASGVGELFF.

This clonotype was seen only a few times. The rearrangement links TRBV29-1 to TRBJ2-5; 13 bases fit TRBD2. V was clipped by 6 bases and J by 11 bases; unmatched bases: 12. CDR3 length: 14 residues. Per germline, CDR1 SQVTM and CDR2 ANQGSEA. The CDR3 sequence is CSVKLAGGPGEQYF. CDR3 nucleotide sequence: TGCAGCGTGAAACTAGCGGGAGGGCCTGGAGAGCAGTACTTC. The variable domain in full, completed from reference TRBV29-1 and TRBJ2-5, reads SAVISQKPSRDICQRGTSLTIQCQVDSQVTMMFWYRQQPGQSLTLIATANQGSEATYESGFVIDKFPISRPNLTFSTLTVSNMSPEDSSIYLCSVKLAGGPGEQYFGPGTRLLVL.

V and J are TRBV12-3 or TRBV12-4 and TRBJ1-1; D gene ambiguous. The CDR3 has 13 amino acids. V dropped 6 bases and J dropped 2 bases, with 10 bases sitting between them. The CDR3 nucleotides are TGTGCCAGCAGAATCGCGGACAACACTGAAGCTTTCTTT. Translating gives CASRIADNTEAFF.